This T cell receptor beta chain was documented in a study of blood T cell repertoires in COVID-19 (TCRdb year 2020). Turning to the overall study: Samples covering the acute and convalescent phases of COVID-19 were provided by collaborators in the United States, Italy and Spain. The material from the prospective study consisted of cDNA or gDNA derived from T cells, B-cell-depleted T cells, or PBMCs. Subjects who had been exposed to COVID-19, were actively infected with it, or had recovered from it provided the deeply sampled blood TCRbeta repertoires that made up the dataset. The repertoires were released in a freely available public database meant as a resource for research on the immune response to SARS-CoV-2. The samples were drawn from two sources: the first 160 participants of the ongoing ImmuneRACE study, and approximately 1,300 subjects contributed by 6 global collaborators. The sample metadata nearly always contained a de-identified subject ID, COVID-19 status, age in years and sex. Where available, HLA class I and class II types were taken from metadata supplied by the sample provider and were not determined by assay-based typing. General findings and caveats noted by the study authors: Clinical and demographic metadata were provided uncurated, with the amount varying by source and participant.

TCRbeta CDR3 regions were amplified from genomic DNA by means of the immunoSEQ Assay, a bias-controlled multiplex PCR. The published analysis was carried out like this. Within the assay, amplification of reference gene primers was used to estimate how many nucleated cells each sample contained. To quantify the absolute abundance of each unique TCRbeta CDR3 rearrangement, sequence reads were collapsed and filtered. For each sample, productive Simpson clonality was calculated by taking the square root of Simpson's diversity index across productive rearrangements. TCRdb mirrors the immuneACCESS table, restricted to in-frame sequences. Some clones are absent from its copies; in checked studies, under half trace to an unresolved V gene, and the reason for the others is unknown. The V and J calls and clone size were taken over from that table, and D and trimming were inferred from the DNA. The sample includes about 340,000 clones, with about 87% observed a single time. Clones ranked in the top ten supply under 6.5% of the sample.

A note on this clone: The target of this receptor is not known. Nothing much larger sits one base from this clone, and base qualities are not available.

One collaborating source in Seattle enrolled patients while the patients were actively infected and followed the patients over time throughout the course of disease. The collaborating institutions used their own protocols to collect whole blood in K2EDTA tubes. Collaborator samples were shipped for TCRbeta analysis as frozen whole blood, isolated PBMCs, or DNA extracted from either sample type. CDR1 and CDR2 are drawn from the germline V gene: MGHRA, YSYEKL. At the junction V is shortened by 4 bases and J by 3 bases; bases outside the gene matches: 9. From the cysteine through the phenylalanine, the CDR3 covers 15 amino acids. CDR3 DNA is the only sequence kept; it has 45 bases, read in frame from the first base.

This receptor was taken from a woman in her forties or fifties with COVID-19, enrolled during active disease. The chain is encoded by TRBV4-1 joined to TRBJ2-7, and TRBD1 aligns with 7 junction nucleotides. Sequencing was done on a sample of peripheral blood. The CDR3 region: CASSLRTGLVYEQYF. The nucleotides read TGCGCCAGCAGCCTCCGGACAGGTTTAGTCTACGAGCAGTACTTC.